This T cell receptor (beta chain) was sequenced in a study of T-cell memory formation after mild COVID-19. Study-wide results and caveats: CD4+ clones that contracted lay mainly in CM and EM; CD8+ ones lay in EMRA. Researchers found some responding clones in pre-infection memory, a sign that cross-reactive memory joined.

Details on this clonotype: No antigen is known for it.

The CDR3 consists of 12 residues. Germline values: CDR1 GTSNPN, CDR2 SVGIG (reference sequence). V dropped 4 bases and J dropped 5 bases, with 11 bases sitting between them. Constant-segment primers and 5'RACE yielded cDNA libraries for TCR alpha and TCR beta, each carrying sample barcodes and UMIs. TCRdb redid the calling of the 5' RACE reads with MiXCR, one entry per CDR3 protein. The profile shows about 170,000 distinct CDR3 sequences, roughly 13% of them singletons. The V and J genes are TRBV30 and TRBJ2-5; perhaps TRBD2 as D (6 bases). The TCR originated in a man aged 18 to 29 who had mild COVID-19 (a few samples of this study predate the infection). Cell type and time point are not known. The specimen was PBMCs or a T cell subset sorted from them (not recorded which). The CDR3 loop is CAWKGLWETQYF. In DNA, the CDR3 is TGTGCCTGGAAGGGACTTTGGGAGACCCAGTACTTC.